These 18 T cell receptor beta chains originate from one sample sequenced in a study of cytomegalovirus exposure and HLA in healthy donors. This PCR relied on a set of 60 Vbeta primers and 13 Jbeta primers. Generated by immunoSEQ multiplex PCR, the TCRdb table keeps only in-frame clones and is missing some. The profile shows about 130,000 clones, about 11% of them singletons. Sequencing was done on a sample of PBMCs. These receptors all come from a woman aged 18-29 years in good health and CMV-seropositive.

This clone was seen a few times. The chain has TRBV4-2 and TRBJ2-5, with TRBD2 matching 7 bases. The length of the CDR3 is 17 residues. V lost 0 bases to trimming and J lost 4 bases; unmatched junction nucleotides: 11. Per germline, CDR1 LGHNA and CDR2 YNFKEQ. DNA of the CDR3: TGTGCCAGCAGCCAAGATTTCGGCGGGAGTGGGGCAGAGACCCAGTACTTC. Protein: CASSQDFGGSGAETQYF.

This chain uses TRBV19 with TRBJ2-7; possibly TRBD1 for D (6 bases). Germline V gene data show CDR1 as LNHDA and CDR2 as SQIVND (reference sequence). This CDR3 is built from 13 residues. Trimming removed 4 bases from V and 5 bases from J, with 12 bases in between. The CDR3 DNA follows: TGTGCCAGTAGTAGGCCCGGGACACACGAGCAGTACTTC. Protein: CASSRPGTHEQYF.

The chain links TRBV6-6 to TRBJ1-5; weak D call: TRBD1 (6 bases). V shed 3 bases and J shed 1 base, with 10 bases lying between them. This CDR3 contains 15 residues. CDR1 and CDR2 (germline): MNHNY, SVGAGI (reference sequence). CDR3 sequence (DNA): TGTGCCAGCAGTTATGTAACAGGGAGCAATCAGCCCCAGCATTTT. The encoded protein is CASSYVTGSNQPQHF.

The table lists this clone with a few counts. CDR3 sequence reads: CTTQNRHRSFHYGYTF. The CDR3 DNA follows: TGCACCACCCAAAACCGACACCGGTCGTTTCACTATGGCTACACCTTC. The V gene is TRBV29-1, the J gene TRBJ1-2; unclear D gene. The CDR3 consists of 16 residues. The germline CDR1 and CDR2 sequences are SQVTM and ANQGSEA.

The genes are TRBV4-1 and TRBJ1-6, with TRBD1 matching 8 bases. This CDR3 spans 17 amino acids. J lost 5 bases, V lost 5 bases, and 11 bases had no gene match. CDR1 MGHRA and CDR2 YSYEKL come from the germline V gene. Written as DNA, the CDR3 is TGCGCCAGCAGCTTACGGACAGGGCAAAAGGATAATTCACCCCTCCACTTT. Encoded protein: CASSLRTGQKDNSPLHF.

This clone was seen only a few times. V and J are TRBV6-5 and TRBJ2-7, with TRBD2 identical over 13 bases. The germline V gene encodes CDR1 MNHEY and CDR2 SVGAGI. The CDR3 spans 15 residues. The junction had 9 bases not matched to a gene; V was cut back by 6 bases and J by 7 bases. The DNA for the CDR3 is TGTGCCAGCAGCCGTACTAGCGGGAGGGCCGGGGAGCAGTACTTC. This sequence encodes CASSRTSGRAGEQYF.

This clone was recorded a few times. The rearrangement uses TRBV10-3 and TRBJ1-2, with D perhaps TRBD1 (5 bases). The CDR3 totals 11 residues. Germline assignment: CDR1 ENHRY and CDR2 SYGVKD. CDR3: CPDGGGYGYTF. DNA for the CDR3: TGTCCTGATGGGGGGGGCTATGGCTACACCTTC.

This chain joins TRBV5-1 and TRBJ1-1; D ambiguous. V lost 4 bases to trimming and J lost 1 base, with 2 bases between them. CDR3 length equals 11 residues. The V gene's germline CDR1 is SGHRS and CDR2 YFSETQ. The chain's CDR3 is CASSQNTEAFF. The CDR3 DNA reads TGCGCCAGCAGCCAGAACACTGAAGCTTTCTTT.

V gene TRBV27 combines with J gene TRBJ2-1; 10 positions agree with TRBD1. Per germline, CDR1 MNHEY and CDR2 SMNVEV (reference sequence). This CDR3 is 14 amino acids long. Trimming at V came to 10 bases and at J to 6 bases, leaving 9 bases not matched to a gene. CDR3 DNA: TGTGCCACCCTGGGACAGGGGTTCATCAATGAGCAGTTCTTC. This sequence encodes CATLGQGFINEQFF.

The rearrangement uses TRBV6-1 and TRBJ1-5; D not certain. Germline lookup yields CDR1 MNHNS and CDR2 SASEGT. CDR3 length: 12 residues. V was clipped by 2 bases and J by 9 bases, with 8 bases between them. For the CDR3, the DNA is TGTGCCAGCAGTGAACGCCTCAGGCCCCAGCATTTT. It translates to CASSERLRPQHF.

The chain employs TRBV27 and TRBJ2-7, with D perhaps TRBD1 (8 bases). V lost 6 bases to trimming and J lost 1 base, with 16 bases between them. CDR1 and CDR2 (germline): MNHEY, SMNVEV (reference sequence). This CDR3 contains 15 residues. DNA for the CDR3: TGTGCCAGCAGCTCAGGACAGGGAGGGTCCTACGAGCAGTACTTC. It encodes CASSSGQGGSYEQYF.

A few counts support this clone. The chain combines TRBV27 with TRBJ2-3, with TRBD2 identical over 11 bases. Germline-derived CDR1 and CDR2 are MNHEY and SMNVEV (reference sequence). This CDR3 is 16 amino acids long. V shed 7 bases, J shed 2 bases, and the junction held 8 bases outside the gene matches. CDR3 nucleotide sequence: TGTGCCAGCACCTCCGCGACTAGCGGGGACACAGATACGCAGTATTTT. Protein sequence: CASTSATSGDTDTQYF.

Only a few counts were recorded for this clone. This chain uses TRBV27 with TRBJ2-1, with 10 bases matching TRBD2. CDR1 and CDR2 from the germline V gene are MNHEY and SMNVEV (reference sequence). CDR3 length: 15 amino acids. V was pared by 6 bases and J by 3 bases, with 5 bases of the junction left unmatched. Here the CDR3 reads CASRPGTSDYNEQFF. In DNA form, the CDR3 reads TGTGCCAGCAGACCCGGGACTAGCGACTACAATGAGCAGTTCTTC.

As to this clone: At one end the junction does not follow the germline gene, possibly because of a read error. The chain links TRBV7-7 to TRBJ2-5; D not resolved. The CDR3 covers 14 residues. Germline CDR1 is SSHAT and CDR2 is FNYEAQ (reference sequence). CDR3 loop: CASSLGVVQETQYF. The DNA for the CDR3 is TGTGCTAGCAGCTTAGGAGTTGTTCAAGAGACCCAGTACTTC.

The chain is built from TRBV6-5 and TRBJ2-5; D unclear. Germline loops: CDR1 MNHEY, CDR2 SVGAGI. V lost 6 bases to trimming and J lost 5 bases, with 7 bases between them. This CDR3 spans 11 amino acids. CDR3 residues: CASSPGETQYF. The CDR3 DNA is TGTGCCAGCAGCCCTGGCGAGACCCAGTACTTC.

This clone was counted between two and nine times. This chain uses TRBV7-2 with TRBJ2-5, with D perhaps TRBD2 (5 bases). V was clipped by 5 bases and J by 4 bases, with 14 bases between them. The CDR3 runs 14 residues. Looked up from germline, CDR1 is SGHTA and CDR2 is FQGNSA. The CDR3 region is CASSPEGQRETQYF. The CDR3, as DNA: TGTGCCAGCAGCCCTGAGGGTCAGAGAGAGACCCAGTACTTC.

CDR3 bases: TGTGCCAGCACCACCGACAGGGCTGGAAACACCATATATTTT. Translating gives CASTTDRAGNTIYF. This chain links TRBV7-8 with TRBJ1-3, with 7 bases aligning to TRBD1. The germline V gene encodes CDR1 SGHVS and CDR2 FQNEAQ. The CDR3 loop spans 14 amino acids. V was pared by 7 bases and J by 2 bases, with 5 bases of the junction left unmatched.

This CDR3 reads CASSSNMETQYF. As DNA, the CDR3 is TGTGCCAGCAGCTCGAACATGGAGACCCAGTACTTC. J is TRBJ2-5 and V is TRBV7-3, with D uncertain. Germline CDR1 is SGHTA and CDR2 is FQGTGA. Deletions cut 4 bases from V and 5 bases from J, with 8 bases between. The CDR3 is 12 residues long. Variable domain in full (rest from reference TRBV7-3 and TRBJ2-5): GAGVSQTPSNKVTEKGKYVELRCDPISGHTALYWYRQSLGQGPEFLIYFQGTGAADDSGLPNDRFFAVRPEGSVSTLKIQRTERGDSAVYLCASSSNMETQYFGPGTRLLVL.